The 30 T cell receptor beta chains below come from one sample, sequenced in a study of response to subunit inactivated influenza vaccine (dated by TCRdb to between 2018 and 2020). Library preparation employed RT-PCR. Sequencing was performed on an Illumina HiSeq 2500. TCRdb itself trimmed the public reads at Q25 with fastp, ran MiXCR and retained productive beta chains. Here each entry gathers all rows of one CDR3 protein and keeps the most common genes and DNA. Here the sample has 650,000 to 700,000 distinct CDR3 sequences; more than 15% occur a single time. The ten largest clones represent around a tenth of the sample. Sequencing was performed on PBMCs from blood, taken approximately 13 days after vaccination. The source is a man aged 50 or older who received an inactivated influenza vaccine. Donor details come from another sample of the same person, matched by shared clones.

The J gene is TRBJ2-1, the V gene TRBV5-6; D call uncertain. The V end was cut by 9 bases, the J end by 0 bases, with 22 bases between. This CDR3 has 17 residues. Per germline, CDR1 SGHDT and CDR2 YYEEEE. In nucleotides, the CDR3 is TGTGCCATCGGCCCCGCGCTGTCCTATGGCTCCTACAATGAGCAGTTCTTC. Encoded protein: CAIGPALSYGSYNEQFF.

The chain joins TRBV10-3 to TRBJ2-7; 8 positions match TRBD1. This CDR3 region has 15 residues. V was pared by 7 bases and J by 2 bases, with 10 bases of the junction left unmatched. Germline loops: CDR1 ENHRY, CDR2 SYGVKD. CDR3 sequence reads: CAIKTLDRAPYEQYF. The CDR3, as DNA: TGTGCCATCAAAACCCTGGACAGGGCACCCTACGAGCAGTACTTC.

This chain uses TRBV29-1 with TRBJ2-5; D ambiguous. Germline V gene data show CDR1 as SQVTM and CDR2 as ANQGSEA. The ends were cut back, 4 bases at V and 5 bases at J, with 17 bases in the middle. The CDR3 loop spans 14 amino acids. The CDR3 nucleotides are TGCAGCGTTGTACCCGGCCCCGACCCCGAGACCCAGTACTTC. Translation gives CSVVPGPDPETQYF.

This clonotype was seen a few times. The junction and the germline gene differ at one end; a read error may be behind it. The chain links TRBV7-2 to TRBJ1-6, with D hard to call. The CDR3 has 14 residues. Germline V gene lookup returns CDR1 SGHTA and CDR2 FQGNSA. The CDR3 region is CANSLGFEGSPLHF. Written as DNA, the CDR3 is TGTGCCAACAGCTTAGGTTTCGAGGGTTCACCCCTCCACTTT.

This chain links TRBV2 with TRBJ2-7; D possibly corresponds to TRBD1 (6 bases). V gave up 2 bases and J gave up 2 bases, with 13 bases separating them. CDR1 and CDR2 (germline): SNHLY, FYNNEI. The CDR3 loop spans 15 amino acids. The CDR3 DNA reads as TGTGCCAGCAGTGAATGGGGGACACAGACCTACGAGCAGTACTTC. Encoded protein: CASSEWGTQTYEQYF.

This clonotype was observed at least ten times. The rearrangement uses TRBV10-3 and TRBJ2-7, with TRBD1 identical over 8 bases. CDR1 ENHRY and CDR2 SYGVKD come from the germline V gene. The junction had 4 bases not matched to a gene; V was cut back by 6 bases and J by 0 bases. The CDR3 runs 14 residues. DNA for the CDR3: TGTGCCATCAGCTGGGACAGGAGCTCCTACGAGCAGTACTTC. Its protein is CAISWDRSSYEQYF.

In this sample, this clonotype turned up many times. The chain employs TRBV10-3 and TRBJ2-5, with 7 positions matching TRBD1. The V gene end was trimmed by 6 bases and the J gene end by 2 bases; junction bases not matched to a gene: 3. Germline V gives CDR1 ENHRY, CDR2 SYGVKD. The CDR3 is made up of 13 amino acids. The CDR3 spells CAISMDRQETQYF. CDR3 nucleotides: TGTGCCATCAGCATGGACAGGCAAGAGACCCAGTACTTC.

In this sample, this clonotype is medium-sized. This chain connects TRBV2 to TRBJ2-1; 8 bases line up with TRBD2. CDR1 SNHLY and CDR2 FYNNEI come from the germline V gene. The ends lost 11 bases at V and 2 bases at J; junction bases unmatched: 23. The CDR3 runs 19 residues. CDR3 bases: TGTGCCTTCTGTTTCGGGCCTGTCGGCGGGAGGATACCCTACAATGAGCAGTTCTTC. It encodes CAFCFGPVGGRIPYNEQFF.

This clonotype was observed a few times. V and J are TRBV19 and TRBJ2-1; D is perhaps TRBD1 (6 bases). Germline values: CDR1 LNHDA, CDR2 SQIVND (reference sequence). The CDR3 runs to 15 residues. Between the trimmed V and J ends, which lost 2 bases and 3 bases, there was a span of 11 bases. CDR3 in DNA: TGTGCCAGTAGTATATATAGGGGGAACTACAATGAGCAGTTCTTC. It is translated as CASSIYRGNYNEQFF.

This clonotype turned up a few times. The chain is built from TRBV20-1 and TRBJ2-3; 7 nucleotides agree with TRBD2. The V gene end was trimmed by 2 bases and the J gene end by 0 bases; junction bases not matched to a gene: 11. The CDR3 totals 17 residues. Germline CDR1 DFQATT, CDR2 SNEGSKA (reference sequence). CDR3 sequence reads: CSARTGGRPTSTDTQYF. The DNA of the CDR3 is TGCAGTGCTAGAACGGGAGGAAGGCCGACTAGCACAGATACGCAGTATTTT.

V is TRBV5-1 and J is TRBJ2-1; 9 positions match TRBD1. The CDR3 runs to 15 residues. Germline CDR1 reads SGHRS; CDR2 reads YFSETQ. The V gene end was trimmed by 0 bases and the J gene end by 9 bases; junction bases not matched to a gene: 7. CDR3 in amino acids: CASSLGDREIFEQFF. In DNA, the CDR3 is TGCGCCAGCAGCTTGGGGGACAGGGAAATTTTTGAGCAGTTCTTC.

In its sample, this clonotype was seen a few times. V gene TRBV7-8 combines with J gene TRBJ2-1, with TRBD2 matching 13 bases. V was pared by 4 bases and J by 7 bases, with 10 bases of the junction left unmatched. The CDR3 contains 17 residues. The germline gives CDR1 SGHVS, CDR2 FQNEAQ. DNA for the CDR3: TGTGCCAGCAGCTCCTACCGGACTAGCGGGAGTATGAATGAGCAGTTCTTC. This codes for CASSSYRTSGSMNEQFF.

The chain has TRBV19 and TRBJ1-1, with D hard to call. The CDR3 runs 15 residues. V shed 7 bases and J shed 3 bases, with 18 bases lying between them. Germline V CDR1 and CDR2: LNHDA, SQIVND (reference sequence). This chain's CDR3 is CASTIKGGGDTEAFF. Written as DNA, the CDR3 is TGTGCCAGTACCATTAAAGGTGGCGGGGACACTGAAGCTTTCTTT.

The sample holds a few counts of this clonotype. The chain employs TRBV18 and TRBJ1-1; D unclear. Germline V CDR1 and CDR2: KGHSH, LQKENI. V lost 3 bases and J lost 7, with 12 bases in between. This CDR3 comprises 13 residues. This CDR3 reads CASSPQRQNEAFF. Here the CDR3 DNA reads TGTGCCAGCTCACCGCAAAGGCAGAATGAAGCTTTCTTT. Looking up the rest from reference TRBV18 and TRBJ1-1 gives the full variable domain: NAGVMQNPRHLVRRRGQEARLRCSPMKGHSHVYWYRQLPEEGLKFMVYLQKENIIDESGMPKERFSAEFPKEGPSILRIQQVVRGDSAAYFCASSPQRQNEAFFGQGTRLTVV.

This clonotype was counted a few times. One end of the junction is discordant with germline, which a read error may explain. The chain is built from TRBV20-1 and TRBJ1-1, with TRBD1 as a possible D gene (6 bases). The CDR3 runs to 15 residues. CDR1 is DFQATT, CDR2 SNEGSKA, per germline (reference sequence). CDR3 protein: CSARGGDKTNTEAFF. The CDR3 DNA reads TGCAGTGCCAGAGGAGGGGACAAAACGAACACTGAAGCTTTCTTT.

This clonotype was seen a single time. The V call is TRBV7-6, the J call TRBJ2-5; D is undetermined. This CDR3 is 12 amino acids long. CDR1 is SGHVS and CDR2 is FNYEAQ in the germline V gene. Trimming removed 5 bases from V and 4 bases from J, with 8 bases in between. The CDR3 here is CASSQNRETQYF. CDR3 sequence (DNA): TGTGCCAGCAGCCAGAACCGAGAGACCCAGTACTTC. Variable domain in full (rest from reference TRBV7-6 and TRBJ2-5): GAGVSQSPRYKVTKRGQDVALRCDPISGHVSLYWYRQALGQGPEFLTYFNYEAQQDKSGLPNDRFSAERPEGSISTLTIQRTEQRDSAMYRCASSQNRETQYFGPGTRLLVL.

This clonotype was seen many times. The rearrangement links TRBV7-2 to TRBJ2-7; 9 bases are a match to TRBD2. This CDR3 is built from 14 residues. J lost 5 bases, V lost 6 bases, and 8 bases had no gene match. Germline V gives CDR1 SGHTA, CDR2 FQGNSA. The CDR3 coding sequence is TGTGCCAGCAGGGAATCTAGCGGGGTCCACGAGCAGTACTTC. It translates to CASRESSGVHEQYF.

This clonotype was picked up a small number of times. The chain combines TRBV28 with TRBJ1-5; D is unresolved. This CDR3 is 15 amino acids long. The V gene's germline CDR1 is MDHEN and CDR2 SYDVKM. Trimming shortened V by 4 bases and J by 6 bases, and 16 bases separated the two germline ends. The CDR3 region has the DNA TGTGCCAGCAGTTACAGCCGCTTATTGCTTCAGCCCCAGCATTTT. This codes for CASSYSRLLLQPQHF.

The chain joins TRBV24-1 to TRBJ2-1; 9 nucleotides line up with TRBD2. Per the germline V gene, CDR1 is KGHDR and CDR2 is SFDVKD. The CDR3 is 13 amino acids. V was pared by 7 bases and J by 7 bases, with 4 bases of the junction left unmatched. CDR3 in DNA: TGTGCCACCAGAGCGGGGGGCAGGAATGAGCAGTTCTTC. It codes for CATRAGGRNEQFF.

This clonotype turned up a few times. The chain has TRBV20-1 and TRBJ1-3; 8 nucleotides agree with TRBD1. The CDR3 runs 15 residues. With 1 base clipped from V and 4 bases from J, the junction kept 6 bases outside the gene matches. Germline values: CDR1 DFQATT, CDR2 SNEGSKA (reference sequence). CDR3 in DNA: TGCAGTGCTAGAGTTCCGACAGGGGCAGGAAACACCATATATTTT. Translated, it gives CSARVPTGAGNTIYF.

This chain links TRBV29-1 with TRBJ2-7; 9 positions agree with TRBD2. Germline V CDR1 and CDR2: SQVTM, ANQGSEA. J lost 4 bases, V lost 4 bases, and 11 bases had no gene match. The CDR3 extends over 15 amino acids. CDR3 coding DNA: TGCAGCGTTGCCTATATTAGCGGGAGAGGTTACGAGCAGTACTTC. Translating it yields CSVAYISGRGYEQYF.

The chain is built from TRBV28 and TRBJ2-7; tentatively, D is TRBD2 (6 bases). With 4 bases removed from V and 0 bases from J, the gap between germline ends came to 16 bases. This CDR3 comprises 16 residues. CDR1 is MDHEN, CDR2 SYDVKM, per germline. Here the CDR3 reads CASSYMQTRSSYEQYF. In DNA, the CDR3 is TGTGCCAGCAGTTACATGCAGACTAGGAGCTCCTACGAGCAGTACTTC.

This clonotype was picked up many times. This chain joins TRBV7-2 and TRBJ2-7; D is possibly TRBD1 or TRBD2 (6 bases each). CDR3 length: 14 amino acids. The germline gives CDR1 SGHTA, CDR2 FQGNSA. V shed 6 bases and J shed 2 bases, with 14 bases lying between them. CDR3 loop: CASSLSGGPYEQYF. In DNA form, the CDR3 reads TGTGCCAGCAGTTTGAGTGGGGGGCCCTACGAGCAGTACTTC.

This clonotype was seen a few times. The chain has TRBV20-1 and TRBJ2-3, with TRBD2 matching over 14 bases. The CDR3 length is 17 residues. Germline assignment: CDR1 DFQATT and CDR2 SNEGSKA (reference sequence). With V trimmed by 6 bases and J by 1 base, 9 bases remained unmatched. In DNA form, the CDR3 reads TGCAGTGCAGCCCCCGGGACTAGCGGGAGTCGCACAGATACGCAGTATTTT. It yields the protein CSAAPGTSGSRTDTQYF.

V usage is TRBV6-5 and J usage is TRBJ1-4; 9 nucleotides agree with TRBD1. This CDR3 region has 11 residues. V lost 8 bases, J lost 10 bases, and 2 bases stayed unmatched. The germline CDR1 and CDR2 sequences are MNHEY and SVGAGI. As DNA, the CDR3 is TGTGCCAGCGGACAGGGGCGAAAACTGTTTTTT. Translated, it gives CASGQGRKLFF.

The chain uses TRBV12-3 or TRBV12-4 and TRBJ1-1; D is perhaps TRBD1 (6 bases). The CDR3 sequence is 13 residues long. Trimming cost V 8 bases and J 3 bases, with 13 bases left between them. The DNA of the CDR3 is TGTGCCAGCCAGACTAGGGGGGACACTGAAGCTTTCTTT. Protein: CASQTRGDTEAFF.

A few counts support this clonotype. The V gene is TRBV5-1, the J gene TRBJ2-7, with D perhaps TRBD2 (6 bases). CDR1 and CDR2 (germline): SGHRS, YFSETQ. The CDR3 runs 13 residues. The V and J ends lost 4 bases and 5 bases respectively, with 13 bases between them. The CDR3 protein is CASSTGGFDEQYF. The CDR3 DNA follows: TGCGCCAGCAGCACAGGAGGGTTCGACGAGCAGTACTTC.

A few counts support this clonotype. The genes are TRBV12-3 or TRBV12-4 and TRBJ1-6, with 7 nucleotides matching TRBD1. The V segment lost 3 bases and the J segment 8 bases; nucleotides outside the gene matches: 4. The CDR3 runs 14 residues. In DNA form, the CDR3 reads TGTGCCAGCAGTTTTCCAGGGGGGGATTCACCCCTCCACTTT. This gives the protein CASSFPGGDSPLHF.

This clonotype was seen a few times. The genes are TRBV5-6 and TRBJ1-2; D call uncertain. V was cut by 5 bases and J by 8 bases, with 13 bases left in between. The CDR3 consists of 12 residues. Germline V CDR1 and CDR2: SGHDT, YYEEEE. The CDR3 DNA sequence: TGTGCCAGCAGTCTTCGGACGAGAGGCTACACCTTC. Its translation is CASSLRTRGYTF.

This clonotype was seen more than once but under ten times. This rearrangement joins TRBV10-3 to TRBJ1-1; no definite D call. Per the germline V gene, CDR1 is ENHRY and CDR2 is SYGVKD. This CDR3 contains 13 residues. V lost 4 bases and J 1 base, leaving 7 bases between the germline ends. The CDR3 region is CAISGRTNTEAFF. As DNA, the CDR3 is TGTGCCATCAGTGGGCGGACGAACACTGAAGCTTTCTTT.